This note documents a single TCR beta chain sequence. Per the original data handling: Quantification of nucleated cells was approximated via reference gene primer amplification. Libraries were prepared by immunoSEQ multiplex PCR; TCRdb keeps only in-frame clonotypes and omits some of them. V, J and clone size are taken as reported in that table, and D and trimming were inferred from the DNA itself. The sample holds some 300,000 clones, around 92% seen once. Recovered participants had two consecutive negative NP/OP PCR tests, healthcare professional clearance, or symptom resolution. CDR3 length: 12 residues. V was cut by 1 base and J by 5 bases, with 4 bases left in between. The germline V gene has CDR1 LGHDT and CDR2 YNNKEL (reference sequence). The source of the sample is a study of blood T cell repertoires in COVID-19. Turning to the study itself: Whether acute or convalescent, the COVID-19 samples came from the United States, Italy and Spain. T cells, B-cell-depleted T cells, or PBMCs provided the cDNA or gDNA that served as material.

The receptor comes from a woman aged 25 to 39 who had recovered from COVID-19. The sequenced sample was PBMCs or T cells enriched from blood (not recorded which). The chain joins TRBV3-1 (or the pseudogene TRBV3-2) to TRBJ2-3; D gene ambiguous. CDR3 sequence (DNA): TGTGCCAGCAGCCAAGCCAGAGATACGCAGTATTTT. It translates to CASSQARDTQYF.